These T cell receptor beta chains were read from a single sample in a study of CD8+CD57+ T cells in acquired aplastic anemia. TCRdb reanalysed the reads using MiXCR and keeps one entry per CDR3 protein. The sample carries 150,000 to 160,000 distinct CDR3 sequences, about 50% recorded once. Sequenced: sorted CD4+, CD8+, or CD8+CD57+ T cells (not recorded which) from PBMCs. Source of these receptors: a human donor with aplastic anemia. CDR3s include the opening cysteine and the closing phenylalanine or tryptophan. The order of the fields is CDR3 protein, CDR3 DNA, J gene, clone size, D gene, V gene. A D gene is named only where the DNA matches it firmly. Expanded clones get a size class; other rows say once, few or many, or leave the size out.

CDR3: CASSLAHRQGYNEQFF
DNA: TGTGCCAGCAGCTTGGCCCATAGACAGGGCTACAATGAGCAGTTCTTC
J: TRBJ2-1
size: .
D: TRBD1
V: TRBV5-4

CDR3: CASTLEGLSTDTQYF
DNA: TGTGCCAGCACCCTAGAGGGGCTTAGCACAGATACGCAGTATTTT
J: TRBJ2-3
size: once
D: .
V: TRBV2

CDR3: CASMRRLKRPHTGELFF
DNA: TGCGCCAGCATGAGAAGGTTAAAAAGGCCCCACACCGGGGAGCTGTTTTTT
J: TRBJ2-2
size: many
D: .
V: TRBV10-1

CDR3: CASSSRTSGWRETQYF
DNA: TGTGCCAGCAGTTCCAGGACTAGCGGGTGGCGAGAGACCCAGTACTTC
J: TRBJ2-5
size: many
D: TRBD2
V: TRBV12-3/TRBV12-4

CDR3: CASRAGGESFF
DNA: TGTGCCAGCAGGGCGGGGGGGGAATCTTTCTTT
J: TRBJ1-1
size: .
D: .
V: TRBV2

CDR3: CSVDTGRFGYTF
DNA: TGCAGCGTTGACACTGGCAGGTTCGGCTACACCTTC
J: TRBJ1-2
size: .
D: .
V: TRBV29-1

CDR3: CSANSPSYEQYF
DNA: TGCAGTGCTAACAGCCCCTCCTACGAGCAGTACTTC
J: TRBJ2-7
size: .
D: .
V: TRBV20-1

CDR3: CATSDAGTSGYNEQFF
DNA: TGTGCCACCAGTGACGCCGGGACTAGCGGCTACAATGAGCAGTTCTTC
J: TRBJ2-1
size: .
D: TRBD2
V: TRBV24-1

CDR3: CASSYHPVGVGQRLAYNEQFF
DNA: TGTGCCAGCAGTTACCACCCCGTAGGTGTAGGACAGCGCCTGGCCTACAATGAGCAGTTCTTC
J: TRBJ2-1
size: .
D: .
V: TRBV6-2/TRBV6-3

CDR3: CASSIQSGRGTEAFF
DNA: TGTGCCAGTAGTATACAGTCAGGGAGAGGCACTGAAGCTTTCTTT
J: TRBJ1-1
size: .
D: .
V: TRBV19

CDR3: CASGPGQGGWSENEKLFF
DNA: TGTGCCAGCGGACCGGGACAGGGGGGATGGAGTGAAAATGAAAAACTGTTTTTT
J: TRBJ1-4
size: few
D: TRBD1
V: TRBV4-2

CDR3: CASSVGNFGTAEAFF
DNA: TGTGCCAGCAGCGTAGGAAACTTCGGGACAGCTGAAGCTTTCTTT
J: TRBJ1-1
size: many
D: TRBD1
V: TRBV9

CDR3: CASSLDRAKKAFF
DNA: TGTGCCAGCAGCTTGGATAGGGCAAAGAAGGCTTTCTTT
J: TRBJ1-1
size: .
D: .
V: TRBV5-6

CDR3: CAISESGGDPSNQPQHF
DNA: TGTGCCATCAGTGAGTCCGGAGGGGACCCTAGCAATCAGCCCCAGCATTTT
J: TRBJ1-5
size: .
D: .
V: TRBV10-3

CDR3: CASSGHLNTEAFF
DNA: TGTGCCAGCAGTGGACATTTGAACACTGAAGCTTTCTTT
J: TRBJ1-1
size: .
D: .
V: TRBV2

CDR3: CASSDWAAPNTEAFF
DNA: TGTGCCAGCAGTGATTGGGCAGCTCCGAACACTGAAGCTTTCTTT
J: TRBJ1-1
size: .
D: .
V: TRBV6-1

CDR3: CASSSQGLNEQFF
DNA: TGTGCCAGCAGCTCCCAAGGGCTCAATGAGCAGTTCTTC
J: TRBJ2-1
size: many
D: .
V: TRBV4-2

CDR3: CSARDGTSGGTTDTQYF
DNA: TGCAGTGCTAGAGATGGGACTAGCGGGGGAACCACAGATACGCAGTATTTT
J: TRBJ2-3
size: once
D: TRBD2
V: TRBV20-1

CDR3: CASSEAWQGIGYTF
DNA: TGTGCCAGCAGTGAAGCTTGGCAGGGGATTGGCTACACCTTC
J: TRBJ1-2
size: .
D: .
V: TRBV2

CDR3: CASSVGGANEQFF
DNA: TGTGCCAGCAGCGTAGGAGGGGCCAATGAGCAGTTCTTC
J: TRBJ2-1
size: many
D: .
V: TRBV9

CDR3: CASSLESGSTDTQYF
DNA: TGTGCCAGCAGCTTAGAAAGCGGTAGCACAGATACGCAGTATTTT
J: TRBJ2-3
size: .
D: .
V: TRBV11-2

CDR3: CSVARGPGTGELFF
DNA: TGCAGCGTTGCCAGGGGGCCGGGCACCGGGGAGCTGTTTTTT
J: TRBJ2-2
size: .
D: TRBD1
V: TRBV29-1

CDR3: CAISEKWGGGQQPQHF
DNA: TGTGCCATCAGTGAGAAGTGGGGCGGGGGGCAGCAGCCCCAGCATTTT
J: TRBJ1-5
size: .
D: .
V: TRBV10-3

CDR3: CASNLRDGDYEQYF
DNA: TGCGCCAGCAACCTCCGGGACGGAGACTACGAGCAGTACTTC
J: TRBJ2-7
size: many
D: .
V: TRBV10-1

CDR3: CASSARDAADYEQYF
DNA: TGTGCCAGCAGTGCTAGAGATGCGGCAGACTACGAGCAGTACTTC
J: TRBJ2-7
size: many
D: .
V: TRBV7-9

CDR3: CASSYSVPVNQPQHF
DNA: TGTGCCAGCAGTTACTCAGTCCCGGTCAATCAGCCCCAGCATTTT
J: TRBJ1-5
size: many
D: .
V: TRBV6-5

CDR3: CASSAGDRVGGYTF
DNA: TGTGCCAGCAGTGCCGGGGACAGGGTAGGCGGCTACACCTTC
J: TRBJ1-2
size: once
D: TRBD1
V: TRBV6-4

CDR3: CSARDDGDTQYF
DNA: TGCAGTGCTAGAGATGACGGGGATACGCAGTATTTT
J: TRBJ2-3
size: .
D: .
V: TRBV20-1

CDR3: CSAPRGGVSTDTQYF
DNA: TGCAGTGCTCCTCGGGGGGGCGTTAGCACAGATACGCAGTATTTT
J: TRBJ2-3
size: .
D: TRBD2
V: TRBV20-1

CDR3: CASSLSGLQGSIHEQYF
DNA: TGTGCCAGCAGTTTATCGGGTTTACAGGGATCGATCCACGAGCAGTACTTC
J: TRBJ2-7
size: .
D: .
V: TRBV27

CDR3: CASSRDRGPTYEQYF
DNA: TGCGCCAGCAGCCGCGACAGGGGGCCCACCTACGAGCAGTACTTC
J: TRBJ2-7
size: many
D: TRBD1
V: TRBV4-3

CDR3: CATSRVAFSGNTIYF
DNA: TGTGCCACCAGCAGAGTTGCCTTCTCTGGAAACACCATATATTTT
J: TRBJ1-3
size: many
D: .
V: TRBV15

CDR3: CASRPKAGPTSNEQFF
DNA: TGTGCCAGTAGACCGAAGGCCGGTCCTACCTCCAATGAGCAGTTCTTC
J: TRBJ2-1
size: .
D: .
V: TRBV19

CDR3: CSVVLEGHYGYTF
DNA: TGCAGCGTTGTATTGGAGGGACACTATGGCTACACCTTC
J: TRBJ1-2
size: many
D: .
V: TRBV29-1

CDR3: CASGKSNTEAFF
DNA: TGTGCCAGCGGCAAGTCGAACACTGAAGCTTTCTTT
J: TRBJ1-1
size: many
D: .
V: TRBV9

CDR3: CASSSGGGTEAFF
DNA: TGTGCCAGCAGCTCGGGGGGCGGCACTGAAGCTTTCTTT
J: TRBJ1-1
size: many
D: .
V: TRBV7-9

CDR3: CSVEGDSYEQYF
DNA: TGCAGCGTTGAGGGGGACAGCTACGAGCAGTACTTC
J: TRBJ2-7
size: .
D: TRBD1
V: TRBV29-1

CDR3: CASSFEGSGYTF
DNA: TGTGCCAGCAGTTTCGAGGGGTCTGGCTACACCTTC
J: TRBJ1-2
size: .
D: .
V: TRBV12-3/TRBV12-4

CDR3: CASSLAPGLAETQYF
DNA: TGTGCCAGCAGCTTAGCCCCCGGACTAGCAGAGACCCAGTACTTC
J: TRBJ2-5
size: .
D: TRBD2
V: TRBV7-8

CDR3: CASSTNRVANSPLHF
DNA: TGTGCCAGCAGCACGAACAGGGTCGCCAATTCACCCCTCCACTTT
J: TRBJ1-6
size: few
D: .
V: TRBV7-9